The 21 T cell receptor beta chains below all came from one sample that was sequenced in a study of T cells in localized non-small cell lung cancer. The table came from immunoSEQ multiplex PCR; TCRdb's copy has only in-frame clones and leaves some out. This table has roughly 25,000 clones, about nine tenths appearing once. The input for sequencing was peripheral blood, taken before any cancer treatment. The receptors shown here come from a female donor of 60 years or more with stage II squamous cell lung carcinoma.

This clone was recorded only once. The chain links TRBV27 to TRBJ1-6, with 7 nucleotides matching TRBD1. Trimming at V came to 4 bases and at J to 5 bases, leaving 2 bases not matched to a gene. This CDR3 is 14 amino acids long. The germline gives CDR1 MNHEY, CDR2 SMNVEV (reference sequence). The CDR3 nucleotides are TGTGCCAGCAGTTGGGGACAGAATAATTCACCCCTCCACTTT. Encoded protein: CASSWGQNNSPLHF.

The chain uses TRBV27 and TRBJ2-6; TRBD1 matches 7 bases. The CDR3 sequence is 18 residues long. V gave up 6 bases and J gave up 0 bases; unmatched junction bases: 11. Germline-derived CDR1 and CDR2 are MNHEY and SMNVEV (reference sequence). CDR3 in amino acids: CASSPQGSLYSGANVLTF. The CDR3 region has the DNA TGTGCCAGCAGCCCACAGGGGTCCCTTTACTCTGGGGCCAACGTCCTGACTTTC.

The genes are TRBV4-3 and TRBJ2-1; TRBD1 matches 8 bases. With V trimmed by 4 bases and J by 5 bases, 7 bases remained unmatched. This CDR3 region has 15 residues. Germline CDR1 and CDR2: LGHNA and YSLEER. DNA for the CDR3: TGCGCCAGCAGCCCCTTCGGACAGGGAAACAATGAGCAGTTCTTC. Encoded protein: CASSPFGQGNNEQFF.

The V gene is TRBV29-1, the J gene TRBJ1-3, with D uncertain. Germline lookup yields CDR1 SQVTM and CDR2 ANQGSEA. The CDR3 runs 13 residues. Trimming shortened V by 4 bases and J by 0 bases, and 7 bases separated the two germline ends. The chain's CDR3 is CSVGESSGNTIYF. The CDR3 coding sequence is TGCAGCGTTGGGGAGAGCTCTGGAAACACCATATATTTT.

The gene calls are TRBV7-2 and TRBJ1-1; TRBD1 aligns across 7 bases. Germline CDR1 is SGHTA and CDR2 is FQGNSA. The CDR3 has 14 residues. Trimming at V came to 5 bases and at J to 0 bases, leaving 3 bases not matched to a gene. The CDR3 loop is CASSRGQLNTEAFF. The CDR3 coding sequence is TGTGCCAGCAGCAGGGGACAGCTGAACACTGAAGCTTTCTTT.

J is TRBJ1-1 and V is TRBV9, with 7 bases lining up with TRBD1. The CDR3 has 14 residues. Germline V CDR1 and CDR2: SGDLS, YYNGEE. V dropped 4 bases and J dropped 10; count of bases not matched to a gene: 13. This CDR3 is CASSQGGSGARAFF. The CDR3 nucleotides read TGTGCCAGCAGCCAGGGGGGCAGCGGGGCGCGAGCTTTCTTT.

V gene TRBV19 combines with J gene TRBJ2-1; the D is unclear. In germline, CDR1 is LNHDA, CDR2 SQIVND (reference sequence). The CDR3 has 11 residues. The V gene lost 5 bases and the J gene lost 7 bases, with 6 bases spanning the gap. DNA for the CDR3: TGTGCCAGTAGTGTCCTTAATGAGCAGTTCTTC. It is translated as CASSVLNEQFF.

The CDR3 DNA follows: TGTGCCAGCAGCTTAAAAGGCAGGGGGTTGATGAACACTGAAGCTTTCTTT. Protein product: CASSLKGRGLMNTEAFF. The rearrangement links TRBV13 to TRBJ1-1; 7 bases are a match to TRBD1. CDR1 is PRHDT, CDR2 FYEKMQ, per germline (reference sequence). The ends lost 2 bases at V and 0 bases at J; junction bases unmatched: 9. The CDR3 extends over 17 amino acids.

Here the CDR3 DNA reads TGTGCCGGGGGTGGGGGATCCACTGAAGCTTTCTTT. As protein: CAGGGGSTEAFF. This chain links TRBV10-3 with TRBJ1-1, with a tentative D call TRBD1 (5 bases). The ends were cut back, 11 bases at V and 4 bases at J, with 14 bases in the middle. Germline CDR1 reads ENHRY; CDR2 reads SYGVKD. The CDR3 spans 12 residues.

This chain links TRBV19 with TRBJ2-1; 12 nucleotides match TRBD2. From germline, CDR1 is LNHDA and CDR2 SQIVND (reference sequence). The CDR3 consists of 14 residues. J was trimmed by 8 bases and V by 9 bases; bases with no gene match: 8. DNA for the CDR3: TGTGCCAGCACTCTAGCGGGAGGGGGAGATGAGCAGTTCTTC. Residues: CASTLAGGGDEQFF.

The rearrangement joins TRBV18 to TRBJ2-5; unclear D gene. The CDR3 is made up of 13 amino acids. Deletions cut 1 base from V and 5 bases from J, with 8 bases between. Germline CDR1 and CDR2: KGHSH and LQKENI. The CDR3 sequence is CASSPRFGETQYF. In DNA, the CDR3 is TGTGCCAGCTCACCACGTTTCGGGGAGACCCAGTACTTC. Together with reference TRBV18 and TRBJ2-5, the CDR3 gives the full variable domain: NAGVMQNPRHLVRRRGQEARLRCSPMKGHSHVYWYRQLPEEGLKFMVYLQKENIIDESGMPKERFSAEFPKEGPSILRIQQVVRGDSAAYFCASSPRFGETQYFGPGTRLLVL.

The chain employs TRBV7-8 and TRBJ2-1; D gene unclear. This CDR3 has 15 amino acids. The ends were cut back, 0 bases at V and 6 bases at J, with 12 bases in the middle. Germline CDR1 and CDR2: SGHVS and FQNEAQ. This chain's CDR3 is CASSLAGLSGNEQFF. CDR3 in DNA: TGTGCCAGCAGCTTAGCGGGTCTCTCGGGCAATGAGCAGTTCTTC. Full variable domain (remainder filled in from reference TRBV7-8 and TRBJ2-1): GAGVSQSPRYKVAKRGQDVALRCDPISGHVSLFWYQQALGQGPEFLTYFQNEAQLDKSGLPSDRFFAERPEGSVSTLKIQRTQQEDSAVYLCASSLAGLSGNEQFFGPGTRLTVL.

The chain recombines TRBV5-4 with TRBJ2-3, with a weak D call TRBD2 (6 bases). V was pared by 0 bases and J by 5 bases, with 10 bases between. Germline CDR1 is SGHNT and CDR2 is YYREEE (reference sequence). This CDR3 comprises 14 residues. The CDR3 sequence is CASSLAWGEDTQYF. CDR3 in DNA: TGTGCCAGCAGCTTGGCCTGGGGGGAAGATACGCAGTATTTT.

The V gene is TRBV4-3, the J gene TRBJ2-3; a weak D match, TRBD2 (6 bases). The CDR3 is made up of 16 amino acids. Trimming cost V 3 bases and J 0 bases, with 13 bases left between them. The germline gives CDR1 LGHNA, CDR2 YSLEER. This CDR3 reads CASSQGGLASTDTQYF. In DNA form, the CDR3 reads TGCGCCAGCAGCCAGGGGGGACTGGCGAGCACAGATACGCAGTATTTT.

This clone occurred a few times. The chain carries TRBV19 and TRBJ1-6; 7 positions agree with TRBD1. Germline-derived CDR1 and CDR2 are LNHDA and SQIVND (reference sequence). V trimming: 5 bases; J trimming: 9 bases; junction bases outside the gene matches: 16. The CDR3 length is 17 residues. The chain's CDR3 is CASSPPRQGPTTSPLHF. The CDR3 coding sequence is TGTGCCAGTAGTCCCCCAAGACAGGGCCCCACTACTTCACCCCTCCACTTT. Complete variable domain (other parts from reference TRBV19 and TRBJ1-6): DGGITQSPKYLFRKEGQNVTLSCEQNLNHDAMYWYRQDPGQGLRLIYYSQIVNDFQKGDIAEGYSVSREKKESFPLTVTSAQKNPTAFYLCASSPPRQGPTTSPLHFGNGTRLTVT.

Here the CDR3 reads CASSAIGGFNTGELFF. CDR3 bases: TGTGCCAGCAGCGCCATCGGGGGATTCAACACCGGGGAGCTGTTTTTT. The chain uses TRBV9 and TRBJ2-2, with D perhaps TRBD2 (6 bases). CDR3 length equals 16 residues. Germline-derived CDR1 and CDR2 are SGDLS and YYNGEE. Trimming removed 3 bases from V and 2 bases from J, with 14 bases in between.

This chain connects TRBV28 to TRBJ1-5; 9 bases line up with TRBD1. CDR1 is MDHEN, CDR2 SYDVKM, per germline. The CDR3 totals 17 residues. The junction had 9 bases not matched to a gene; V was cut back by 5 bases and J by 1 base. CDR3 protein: CASSLDPGQGSNQPQHF. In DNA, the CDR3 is TGTGCCAGCAGTCTTGACCCCGGACAGGGGAGCAATCAGCCCCAGCATTTT.

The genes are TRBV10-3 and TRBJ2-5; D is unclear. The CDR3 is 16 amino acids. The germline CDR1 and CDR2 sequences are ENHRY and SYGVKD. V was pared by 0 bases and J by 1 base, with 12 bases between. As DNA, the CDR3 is TGTGCCATCAGTGAGTCGATCATGGGTACCCAAGAGACCCAGTACTTC. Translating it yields CAISESIMGTQETQYF.

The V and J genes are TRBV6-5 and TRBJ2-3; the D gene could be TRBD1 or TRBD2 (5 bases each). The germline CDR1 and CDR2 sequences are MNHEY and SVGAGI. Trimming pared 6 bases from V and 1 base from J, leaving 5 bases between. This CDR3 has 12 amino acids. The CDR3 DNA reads TGTGCCAGCAGGGGGGGCACAGATACGCAGTATTTT. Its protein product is CASRGGTDTQYF.

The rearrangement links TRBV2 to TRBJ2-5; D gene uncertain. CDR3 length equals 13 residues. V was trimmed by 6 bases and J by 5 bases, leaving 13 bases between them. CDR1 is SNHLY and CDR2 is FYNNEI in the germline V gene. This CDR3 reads CASSAQKAETQYF. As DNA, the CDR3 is TGTGCCAGCAGCGCACAGAAGGCGGAGACCCAGTACTTC.

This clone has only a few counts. The CDR3 spells CASSVGGDYGYTF. The CDR3, as DNA: TGTGCCAGCAGCGTAGGGGGGGATTATGGCTACACCTTC. V is TRBV9 and J is TRBJ1-2, with TRBD1 as a possible D gene (5 bases). Germline values: CDR1 SGDLS, CDR2 YYNGEE. The CDR3 loop spans 13 amino acids. V was trimmed by 0 bases and J by 5 bases, leaving 8 bases between them.